This T cell receptor beta chain is drawn from a study of graft-versus-host responses after intestinal transplantation. Germline CDR1 is MNHEY and CDR2 is SMNVEV (reference sequence). The CDR3 runs 14 residues. Between the trimmed V and J ends, which lost 3 bases and 10 bases, there was a span of 13 bases. Remarks on this clone: Its target is unknown.

Assay used: immunoSEQ multiplex PCR; TCRdb lists only in-frame clones, some missing. The profile covers around 97,000 clones, with around 92% appearing a single time and roughly 0.17% taken by the ten largest. The origin of this receptor is a human donor who was the organ donor for an intestinal transplant. The V and J genes are TRBV27 and TRBJ1-6, with a tentative D call TRBD1 (5 bases). Here the sequenced sample was unstimulated CD4+ T cells sorted from spleen or lymph node cells, taken before transplant. The CDR3 DNA reads as TGTGCCAGCAGTTTTCGGGGGTCGGGGTCACCCCTCCACTTT. This encodes CASSFRGSGSPLHF.